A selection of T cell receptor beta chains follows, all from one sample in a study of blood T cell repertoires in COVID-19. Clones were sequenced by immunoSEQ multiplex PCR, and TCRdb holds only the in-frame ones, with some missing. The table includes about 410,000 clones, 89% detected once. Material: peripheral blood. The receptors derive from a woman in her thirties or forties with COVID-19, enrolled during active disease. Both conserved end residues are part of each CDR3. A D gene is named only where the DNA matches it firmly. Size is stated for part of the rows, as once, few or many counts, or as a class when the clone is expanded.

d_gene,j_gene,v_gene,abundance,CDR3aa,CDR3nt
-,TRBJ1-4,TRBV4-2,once,CASSVGLNEKLFF,TGTGCCAGCTCTGTGGGCCTTAATGAAAAACTGTTTTTT
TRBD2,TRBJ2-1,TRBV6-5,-,CASSLGLAGYNEQFF,TGTGCCAGCAGTTTGGGACTAGCGGGATACAATGAGCAGTTCTTC
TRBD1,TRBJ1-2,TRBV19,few,CASSIPGQGDYGYTF,TGTGCCAGTAGTATCCCTGGACAGGGGGACTATGGCTACACCTTC
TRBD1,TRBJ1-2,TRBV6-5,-,CASSSRTGNGYTF,TGTGCCAGCAGTTCACGGACAGGGAATGGCTACACCTTC
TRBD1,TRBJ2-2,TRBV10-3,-,CAIRSQSVRGTANTGELFF,TGTGCCATTAGATCCCAGAGCGTTAGGGGGACAGCGAACACCGGGGAGCTGTTTTTT
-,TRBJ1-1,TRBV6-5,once,CASSPTANTEAFF,TGTGCCAGCAGTCCCACAGCGAACACTGAAGCTTTCTTT
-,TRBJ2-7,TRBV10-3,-,CAISEGKRSYEQYF,TGTGCCATCAGTGAGGGTAAGAGATCCTACGAGCAGTACTTC
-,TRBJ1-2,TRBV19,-,CASKLFSGNYGYTF,TGTGCCAGTAAATTGTTTTCAGGGAACTATGGCTACACCTTC
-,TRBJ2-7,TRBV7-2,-,CASSEADKISYEQYF,TGTGCCAGCAGCGAAGCTGACAAAATCTCCTACGAGCAGTACTTC
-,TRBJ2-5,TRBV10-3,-,CAISKQVTQETQYF,TGTGCCATCAGTAAACAGGTTACACAAGAGACCCAGTACTTC
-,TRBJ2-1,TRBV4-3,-,CASSQTGSEQFF,TGCGCCAGCAGTCAGACTGGATCTGAGCAGTTCTTC
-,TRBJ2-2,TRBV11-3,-,CASSIRNTGELFF,TGTGCCAGCAGCATCAGGAACACCGGGGAGCTGTTTTTT
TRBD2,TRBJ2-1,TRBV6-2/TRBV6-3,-,CASSYEGTSGRYYNEQFF,TGTGCCAGCAGTTACGAGGGGACTAGCGGGCGGTACTACAATGAGCAGTTCTTC
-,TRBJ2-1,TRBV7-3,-,CASSLGAAREQFF,TGTGCCAGCAGCTTAGGGGCGGCAAGGGAGCAGTTCTTC
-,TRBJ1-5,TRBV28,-,CASSKGGGNQPQHF,TGTGCCAGCAGCAAGGGGGGGGGCAATCAGCCCCAGCATTTT
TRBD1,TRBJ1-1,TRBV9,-,CASSVAGDSLNTEAFF,TGTGCCAGCAGCGTAGCGGGGGACAGCCTGAACACTGAAGCTTTCTTT
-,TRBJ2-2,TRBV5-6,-,CASSIYRTMAGELFF,TGTGCCAGCAGCATTTACAGGACAATGGCCGGGGAGCTGTTTTTT
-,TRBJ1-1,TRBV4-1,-,CASSQIPGIYTEAFF,TGCGCCAGCAGCCAAATTCCAGGGATTTACACTGAAGCTTTCTTT
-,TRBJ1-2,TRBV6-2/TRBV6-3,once,CASSLQPLRGYTF,TGTGCCAGCAGCCTACAGCCCCTTCGTGGCTACACCTTC
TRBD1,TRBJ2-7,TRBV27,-,CASGMDRSRGEQYF,TGTGCCAGCGGAATGGACAGGTCACGAGGGGAGCAGTACTTC
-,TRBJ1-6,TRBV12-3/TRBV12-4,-,CASSLRGDSPLHF,TGTGCCAGCAGTTTACGGGGGGATTCACCCCTCCACTTT
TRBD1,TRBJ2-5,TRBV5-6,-,CASSLSGRGLETQYF,TGTGCCAGCAGCTTGTCGGGCAGGGGGCTAGAGACCCAGTACTTC
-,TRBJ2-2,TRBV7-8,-,CASPQSRDKVTGELFF,TGTGCCAGCCCTCAGAGCCGGGACAAGGTCACCGGGGAGCTGTTTTTT
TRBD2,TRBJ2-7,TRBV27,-,CATRDTVPSGGQYEQYF,TGTGCCACCCGGGACACTGTCCCTAGCGGGGGGCAATACGAGCAGTACTTC
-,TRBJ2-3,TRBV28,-,CASSQSTGEGTDTQYF,TGTGCCAGCAGTCAATCAACAGGGGAGGGCACAGATACGCAGTATTTT
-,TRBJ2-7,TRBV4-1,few,CASSQDSLPADLNEQYF,TGCGCCAGCAGCCAAGATTCTCTCCCAGCGGACCTGAACGAGCAGTACTTC
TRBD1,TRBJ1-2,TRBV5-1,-,CASSLGPGQGDYGYTF,TGCGCCAGCAGCTTGGGACCGGGACAGGGCGACTATGGCTACACCTTC
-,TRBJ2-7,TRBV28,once,CASSPSGLANYEQYF,TGTGCCAGCAGTCCGTCCGGTCTCGCTAACTACGAGCAGTACTTC
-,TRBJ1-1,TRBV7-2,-,CASSLYQIMNTEAFF,TGTGCCAGCAGCTTATATCAGATTATGAACACTGAAGCTTTCTTT
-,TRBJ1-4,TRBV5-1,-,CASSLAGTTNEKLFF,TGCGCCAGCAGCCTCGCAGGAACAACTAATGAAAAACTGTTTTTT
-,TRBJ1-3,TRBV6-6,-,CASSWTGSSGNTIYF,TGTGCCAGCAGTTGGACCGGGAGCTCTGGAAACACCATATATTTT
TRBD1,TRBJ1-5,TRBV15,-,CATSRDTGTGPNQPQHF,TGTGCCACCAGCAGGGATACCGGGACAGGGCCCAATCAGCCCCAGCATTTT
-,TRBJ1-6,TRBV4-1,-,CASRYREDGNNSPLHF,TGCGCCAGCAGATACAGGGAAGATGGGAATAATTCACCCCTCCACTTT
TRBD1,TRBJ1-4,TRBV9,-,CASSAGQGGEKLFF,TGTGCCAGCAGCGCCGGACAGGGAGGTGAAAAACTGTTTTTT
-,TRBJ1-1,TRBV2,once,CASRTTGLGTEAFF,TGTGCCAGCAGGACAACAGGGTTGGGCACTGAAGCTTTCTTT
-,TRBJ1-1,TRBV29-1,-,CSASRTEAFF,TGCAGCGCATCCCGTACTGAAGCTTTCTTT
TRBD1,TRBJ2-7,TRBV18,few,CASSPRDRDYEQYF,TGTGCCAGCTCACCCCGGGACAGGGATTACGAGCAGTACTTC
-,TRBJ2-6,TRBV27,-,CASSLSRGTSGANVLTF,TGTGCCAGCAGTTTATCTCGGGGGACCTCTGGGGCCAACGTCCTGACTTTC
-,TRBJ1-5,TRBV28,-,CASRSPRVFNQPQHF,TGTGCCAGCAGATCTCCTCGGGTTTTCAATCAGCCCCAGCATTTT
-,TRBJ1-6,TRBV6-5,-,CASSYSESNSPLHF,TGTGCCAGCAGTTACTCTGAGAGTAATTCACCCCTCCACTTT
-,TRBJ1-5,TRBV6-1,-,CASSDTGSQPQHF,TGTGCCAGCAGTGATACAGGGAGTCAGCCCCAGCATTTT
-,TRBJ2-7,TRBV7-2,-,CASSSGPGTNYYEQYF,TGTGCCAGCAGCTCAGGACCGGGGACAAACTATTACGAGCAGTACTTC
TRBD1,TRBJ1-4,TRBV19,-,CASSEPGQAGKLFF,TGTGCCAGTAGTGAACCGGGACAGGCAGGAAAACTGTTTTTT
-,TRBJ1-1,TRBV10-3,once,CAISPYRDLGGTEAFF,TGTGCCATCAGTCCATACCGAGACCTAGGGGGCACTGAAGCTTTCTTT
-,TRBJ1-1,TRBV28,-,CASYLRNTEAFF,TGTGCCAGCTACCTGCGGAACACTGAAGCTTTCTTT
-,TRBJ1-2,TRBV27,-,CASRASPLYGYTF,TGTGCCAGCAGGGCCTCCCCCCTCTATGGCTACACCTTC
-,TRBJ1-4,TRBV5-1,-,CASRLWGGTNEKLFF,TGCGCCAGCAGATTATGGGGCGGTACTAATGAAAAACTGTTTTTT
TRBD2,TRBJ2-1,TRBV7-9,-,CATPQGLAGNEQFF,TGTGCCACCCCTCAGGGACTAGCAGGAAATGAGCAGTTCTTC
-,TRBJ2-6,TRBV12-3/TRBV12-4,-,CASRETAANVLTF,TGTGCCAGCCGGGAAACTGCGGCCAACGTCCTGACTTTC
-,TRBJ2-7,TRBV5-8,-,CASSLAGTILREQYF,TGTGCCAGCAGCTTGGCGGGGACAATACTGAGGGAGCAGTACTTC
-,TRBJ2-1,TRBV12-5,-,CASGLETSYNEQFF,TGTGCTAGTGGTTTGGAGACTTCTTACAATGAGCAGTTCTTC